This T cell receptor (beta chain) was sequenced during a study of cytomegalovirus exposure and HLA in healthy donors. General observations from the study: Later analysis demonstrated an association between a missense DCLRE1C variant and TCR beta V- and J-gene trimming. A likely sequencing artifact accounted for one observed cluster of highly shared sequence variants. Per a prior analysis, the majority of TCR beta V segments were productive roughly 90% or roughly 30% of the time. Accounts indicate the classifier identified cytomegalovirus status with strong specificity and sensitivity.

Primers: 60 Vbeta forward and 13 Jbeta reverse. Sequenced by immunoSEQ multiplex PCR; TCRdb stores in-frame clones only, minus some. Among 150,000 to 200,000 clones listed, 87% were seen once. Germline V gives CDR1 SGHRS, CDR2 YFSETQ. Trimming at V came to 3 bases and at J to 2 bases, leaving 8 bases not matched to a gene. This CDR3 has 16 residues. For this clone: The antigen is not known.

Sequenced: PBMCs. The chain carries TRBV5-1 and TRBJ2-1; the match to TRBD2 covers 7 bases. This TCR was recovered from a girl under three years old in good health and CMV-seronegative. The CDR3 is CASSSATSSTYNEQFF. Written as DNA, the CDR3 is TGCGCCAGCAGCTCCGCGACTAGCTCCACCTACAATGAGCAGTTCTTC.